This T cell receptor beta chain is drawn from a study of cytomegalovirus exposure and HLA in healthy donors. Study details: An earlier analysis identified more than 90 million unique TCR beta sequences in 170 million or so T cells.

60 Vbeta and 13 Jbeta primers were used in PCR. Only in-frame clones appear in the TCRdb table, and some are missing; sequencing was by immunoSEQ multiplex PCR. The data contain 90,000 to 120,000 clones, around 79% of them singletons. V dropped 6 bases and J dropped 4 bases, with 19 bases sitting between them. This CDR3 is 16 amino acids long. Germline V CDR1 and CDR2: KGHSH, LQKENI. Source material: PBMCs. The chain combines TRBV18 with TRBJ1-3; D perhaps matches TRBD1 (6 bases). This sequence originates from a male donor in good health and CMV-seropositive. CDR3 bases: TGTGCCAGCTCGCGCCTCCCAGGGGTCAGCGGAAACACCATATATTTT. Protein: CASSRLPGVSGNTIYF. Variable domain in full (rest from reference TRBV18 and TRBJ1-3): NAGVMQNPRHLVRRRGQEARLRCSPMKGHSHVYWYRQLPEEGLKFMVYLQKENIIDESGMPKERFSAEFPKEGPSILRIQQVVRGDSAAYFCASSRLPGVSGNTIYFGEGSWLTVV.